This T cell receptor (beta chain) was captured in a study of T cell responses to AZD1222 COVID-19 vaccine. Sequencing was performed with immunoSEQ multiplex PCR; in TCRdb, only in-frame clones are kept and a portion is missing. The data contain over 140,000 clones, 80% to 95% of them singletons. The sequencing here drew on peripheral blood, taken on day 0 of AZD1222 vaccination. The source is an adult in good health.

The CDR3 reads CATSPGGGTEAFF. The DNA of the CDR3 is TGTGCCACCAGTCCCGGCGGGGGCACTGAAGCTTTCTTT. This chain connects TRBV15 to TRBJ1-1; weak D call: TRBD1 (5 bases). V lost 6 bases, J lost 4 bases, and 12 bases lay in between. Germline V lookup: CDR1 LNHNV, CDR2 YYDKDF (reference sequence). The CDR3 covers 13 residues.